This TCR beta chain came from a study of blood T cell repertoires in COVID-19. TCRdb keeps only in-frame clones here, not all; method: immunoSEQ multiplex PCR. The sample records about 220,000 clones, 90% being singletons. This clonotype was obtained from a man under 40 who had been exposed to COVID-19. The sequenced material came from PBMCs or T cells enriched from blood (not recorded which).

CDR3 sequence: CASSRGGETQYF. CDR3 in DNA: TGTGCCAGCAGTCGGGGGGGGGAGACCCAGTACTTC. This chain links TRBV11-2 with TRBJ2-5, with TRBD2 identical over 8 bases. The V and J ends lost 6 bases and 5 bases, in that order; junction bases with no gene match: 2. The CDR3 is 12 amino acids. The germline V gene has CDR1 SGHAT and CDR2 FQNNGV.